This T cell receptor beta chain was observed in a study of T cell repertoires in cytomegalovirus infection. The overall study: TCR beta signatures that were public indicated CMV infection and matching HLA type.

TCRdb reprocessed the reads with MiXCR, giving one entry per CDR3 protein. The sample consists of approximately 200,000 distinct CDR3 sequences, approximately 22% of them appearing once. Germline CDR1 reads SGHVT; CDR2 reads SQSDAQ. The CDR3 extends over 12 amino acids. Comments on this clonotype: Relative to the germline gene, one junction end is altered; a read error may explain this.

Specimen: CD8+ T cells from PBMCs. The chain employs TRBV7-4 and TRBJ2-5; D might be TRBD1 (6 bases). The clonotype originates from a human donor in good health (CMV status not recorded). Some clones in this sample may be carry-over from other donors' samples. CDR3 residues: CASSLEGETQHF. The CDR3 DNA follows: TGTGCCAGCAGCTTAGAGGGGGAGACCCAGCACTTC.